These T cell receptor beta chains were read from a single sample in a study of cytomegalovirus exposure and HLA in healthy donors. Generated by immunoSEQ multiplex PCR, the TCRdb table keeps only in-frame clones and is missing some. Of about 130,000 clones in the sample, 89% were seen once. The sequencing input was PBMCs. All receptors derive from a woman younger than 35 in good health and CMV-seropositive. Both conserved end residues are part of each CDR3. The D gene is left open where the match is weak. Clone size is stated in some rows and not others, as once, few, many or a class when expanded.

D gene | CDR3 length | clone size | J gene | V gene | CDR3 protein | CDR3 DNA
TRBD2 | 19 | NA | TRBJ2-2 | TRBV7-6 | CASRAGLAGGPYDTGELFF | TGTGCCAGCAGGGCCGGACTAGCGGGGGGGCCTTATGACACCGGGGAGCTGTTTTTT
NA | 15 | NA | TRBJ2-2 | TRBV7-9 | CASSFAKPNTGELFF | TGTGCCAGCAGCTTTGCGAAACCGAACACCGGGGAGCTGTTTTTT
NA | 13 | few | TRBJ1-2 | TRBV27 | CASSRSINYGYTF | TGTGCCAGCAGCCGCAGTATAAACTATGGCTACACCTTC
NA | 15 | NA | TRBJ1-5 | TRBV30 | CAWNMGRASNQPQHF | TGTGCCTGGAATATGGGCAGGGCTAGCAATCAGCCCCAGCATTTT
NA | 13 | NA | TRBJ2-1 | TRBV30 | CAWRQTKNNEQFF | TGTGCCTGGAGACAGACAAAAAACAATGAGCAGTTCTTC
NA | 16 | NA | TRBJ2-7 | TRBV4-1 | CASSQDPRAWSYEQYF | TGCGCCAGCAGCCAAGATCCGCGGGCGTGGTCCTACGAGCAGTACTTC
TRBD1 | 16 | NA | TRBJ1-5 | TRBV28 | CASSSGTGGQDQPQHF | TGTGCCAGCAGTTCCGGGACAGGGGGTCAGGATCAGCCCCAGCATTTT
NA | 14 | few | TRBJ1-1 | TRBV2 | CASSDRDWKTEAFF | TGTGCCAGCAGTGACCGGGACTGGAAGACTGAAGCTTTCTTT
TRBD2 | 17 | NA | TRBJ2-3 | TRBV28 | CASRLAGGASLTDTQYF | TGTGCCAGCCGACTAGCGGGGGGTGCAAGCCTCACAGATACGCAGTATTTT
NA | 16 | NA | TRBJ1-3 | TRBV30 | CAWSPSGRSSGNTIYF | TGTGCCTGGAGTCCCAGCGGCCGTAGCTCTGGAAACACCATATATTTT
TRBD1 | 15 | once | TRBJ1-1 | TRBV10-3 | CATQPGQGAVTEAFF | TGTGCCACCCAACCGGGACAGGGGGCGGTTACTGAAGCTTTCTTT
TRBD1 | 15 | NA | TRBJ1-5 | TRBV6-1 | CASLKWGDRGQPQHF | TGTGCCAGCCTCAAATGGGGGGACAGGGGTCAGCCCCAGCATTTT
NA | 20 | NA | TRBJ1-1 | TRBV4-1 | CASSQELWGGGSPMNTEAFF | TGCGCCAGCAGCCAAGAGTTATGGGGGGGCGGGTCACCGATGAACACTGAAGCTTTCTTT
NA | 15 | NA | TRBJ2-5 | TRBV7-7 | CASSRGGTYQETQYF | TGTGCTAGCAGCCGCGGTGGGACATACCAAGAGACCCAGTACTTC
TRBD1 | 18 | NA | TRBJ1-1 | TRBV6-1 | CASSARTGEKTSNTEAFF | TGTGCCAGCAGTGCAAGGACAGGGGAAAAAACTTCTAACACTGAAGCTTTCTTT
TRBD1 | 15 | NA | TRBJ2-7 | TRBV25-1 | CASSAIWDRGSEQYF | TGTGCCAGCAGTGCCATATGGGACAGGGGGAGCGAGCAGTACTTC
TRBD2 | 11 | NA | TRBJ2-5 | TRBV5-1 | CASSIGRAQYF | TGCGCCAGCAGCATAGGGAGGGCCCAGTACTTC
NA | 15 | NA | TRBJ2-1 | TRBV7-3 | CASSFGPGSDNEQFF | TGTGCCAGCAGCTTCGGTCCCGGTTCCGACAATGAGCAGTTCTTC
TRBD1 | 17 | NA | TRBJ1-4 | TRBV28 | CASSNQGVGTTNEKLFF | TGTGCCAGCAGTAACCAGGGGGTCGGTACAACTAATGAAAAACTGTTTTTT
NA | 14 | NA | TRBJ2-2 | TRBV18 | CASSPPLNTGELFF | TGTGCCAGCTCACCACCTCTGAACACCGGGGAGCTGTTTTTT
NA | 13 | NA | TRBJ1-4 | TRBV6-1 | CASSEWTREKLFF | TGTGCCAGCAGTGAGTGGACAAGGGAAAAACTGTTTTTT
TRBD1 | 15 | NA | TRBJ1-1 | TRBV28 | CASSFADRGNTEAFF | TGTGCCAGCAGTTTCGCTGACAGGGGTAACACTGAAGCTTTCTTT
NA | 12 | NA | TRBJ1-1 | TRBV6-1 | CASSDSVDSGAF | TGTGCCAGCAGTGACTCCGTAGACTCTGGGGCCTTT
NA | 16 | NA | TRBJ1-4 | TRBV6-5 | CASSYSMLWRNEKLFF | TGTGCCAGCAGTTACTCGATGTTGTGGAGAAATGAAAAACTGTTTTTT
TRBD1 | 13 | NA | TRBJ1-1 | TRBV19 | CASSHDRDTEAFF | TGTGCCAGTAGTCATGACAGGGACACTGAAGCTTTCTTT
TRBD1 | 17 | NA | TRBJ1-4 | TRBV4-3 | CASSQDLDRGINEKLFF | TGCGCCAGCAGCCAAGACCTGGACAGGGGGATTAATGAAAAACTGTTTTTT
NA | 15 | NA | TRBJ2-3 | TRBV19 | CASSPARGGTDTQYF | TGTGCCAGTAGTCCCGCAAGGGGCGGCACAGATACGCAGTATTTT
NA | 17 | NA | TRBJ2-5 | TRBV9 | CASSPRVAGAGRETQYF | TGTGCCAGCAGCCCTCGGGTGGCGGGGGCGGGCCGGGAGACCCAGTACTTC
NA | 13 | few | TRBJ2-7 | TRBV6-5 | CASSRMGPLEQYF | TGTGCCAGCAGCCGCATGGGCCCCCTCGAGCAGTACTTC
TRBD2 | 17 | NA | TRBJ2-3 | TRBV19 | CASSDRLIAGATDTQYF | TGTGCCAGTAGCGACCGATTAATAGCGGGGGCCACAGATACGCAGTATTTT
TRBD1 | 12 | NA | TRBJ1-2 | TRBV6-5 | CASSGGGDGYTF | TGTGCCAGCAGTGGAGGGGGCGATGGCTACACCTTC
TRBD1 | 17 | once | TRBJ2-5 | TRBV28 | CASSFGDDTGAGETQYF | TGTGCCAGCAGTTTCGGAGACGACACAGGGGCCGGAGAGACCCAGTACTTC
NA | 15 | NA | TRBJ1-5 | TRBV19 | CASIGIRSTNQPQHF | TGTGCCAGTATCGGAATTCGGTCGACTAATCAGCCCCAGCATTTT
TRBD2 | 16 | NA | TRBJ2-7 | TRBV10-2 | CASSGLLAGGPHEQYF | TGCGCCAGCAGTGGGCTACTAGCGGGGGGCCCCCACGAGCAGTACTTC
TRBD1 | 18 | NA | TRBJ2-7 | TRBV7-6 | CASSRMVPGQMEGYEQYF | TGTGCCAGCAGCCGGATGGTGCCGGGACAGATGGAAGGATACGAGCAGTACTTC
TRBD1 | 14 | NA | TRBJ2-7 | TRBV6-1 | CASSEADRVYEQYF | TGTGCCAGCAGTGAAGCGGACAGGGTTTACGAGCAGTACTTC
TRBD2 | 16 | NA | TRBJ2-7 | TRBV2 | CASRGGRSGASYEQYF | TGTGCCAGCAGGGGGGGCCGTAGCGGGGCGAGCTACGAGCAGTACTTC
NA | 16 | few | TRBJ1-5 | TRBV12-5 | CASGFIWQGSNQPQHF | TGTGCTAGTGGTTTCATTTGGCAGGGAAGCAATCAGCCCCAGCATTTT
TRBD1 | 16 | few | TRBJ1-6 | TRBV27 | CASSRADRGLDSPLHF | TGTGCCAGCAGCCGAGCCGACAGGGGTTTGGATTCACCCCTCCACTTT
TRBD1 | 15 | NA | TRBJ1-6 | TRBV2 | CASSEGTGPNSPLHF | TGTGCCAGCAGTGAAGGGACAGGGCCCAATTCACCCCTCCACTTT
NA | 14 | NA | TRBJ2-2 | TRBV7-6 | CASSPPNGGGELFF | TGTGCCAGCAGCCCCCCGAATGGAGGCGGGGAGCTGTTTTTT
TRBD1 | 17 | NA | TRBJ2-7 | TRBV27 | CASSYGKTGGRGNEQYF | TGTGCCAGCAGTTATGGAAAGACAGGGGGTCGGGGGAACGAGCAGTACTTC
NA | 14 | NA | TRBJ1-3 | TRBV4-2 | CASSYEATGNTIYF | TGTGCCAGCTCTTACGAGGCAACTGGAAACACCATATATTTT
TRBD2 | 17 | NA | TRBJ2-4 | TRBV5-6 | CASSLAGLAGGKNIQYF | TGTGCCAGCAGCTTGGCGGGACTAGCGGGGGGCAAAAACATTCAGTACTTC
TRBD2 | 19 | NA | TRBJ2-3 | TRBV9 | CASSVSGGSLITSTDTQYF | TGTGCCAGCAGCGTAAGCGGGGGGTCCCTAATCACTAGCACAGATACGCAGTATTTT
NA | 15 | NA | TRBJ2-7 | TRBV12-1 | CASSFTGTYTYEQYF | TGTGCCAGCAGCTTTACCGGGACATATACCTACGAGCAGTACTTC